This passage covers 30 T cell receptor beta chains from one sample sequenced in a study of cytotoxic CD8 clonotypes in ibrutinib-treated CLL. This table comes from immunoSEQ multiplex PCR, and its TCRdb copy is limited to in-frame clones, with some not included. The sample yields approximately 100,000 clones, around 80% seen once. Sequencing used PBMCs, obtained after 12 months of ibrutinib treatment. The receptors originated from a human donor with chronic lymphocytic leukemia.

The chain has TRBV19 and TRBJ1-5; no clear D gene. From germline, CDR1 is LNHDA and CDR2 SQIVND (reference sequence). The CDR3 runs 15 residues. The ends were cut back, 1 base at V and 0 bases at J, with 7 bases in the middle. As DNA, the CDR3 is TGTGCCAGTAGTATAGGGACCTATAGCAATCAGCCCCAGCATTTT. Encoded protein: CASSIGTYSNQPQHF. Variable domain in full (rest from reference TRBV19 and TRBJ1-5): DGGITQSPKYLFRKEGQNVTLSCEQNLNHDAMYWYRQDPGQGLRLIYYSQIVNDFQKGDIAEGYSVSREKKESFPLTVTSAQKNPTAFYLCASSIGTYSNQPQHFGDGTRLSIL.

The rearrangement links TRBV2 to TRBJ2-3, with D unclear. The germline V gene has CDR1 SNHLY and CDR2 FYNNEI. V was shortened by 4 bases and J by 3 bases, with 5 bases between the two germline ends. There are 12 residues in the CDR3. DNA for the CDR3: TGTGCCAGCAGTGCCGAAACAGATACGCAGTATTTT. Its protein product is CASSAETDTQYF.

The CDR3 region has the DNA TGTGCCAGCAGTGGCGGGACAGGGGGCATGAGGCAGCCCCAGCATTTT. Translated: CASSGGTGGMRQPQHF. The gene calls are TRBV6-1 and TRBJ1-5, with TRBD1 matching over 12 bases. The CDR3 runs to 16 residues. The germline V gene encodes CDR1 MNHNS and CDR2 SASEGT. J was trimmed by 7 bases and V by 4 bases; bases with no gene match: 8.

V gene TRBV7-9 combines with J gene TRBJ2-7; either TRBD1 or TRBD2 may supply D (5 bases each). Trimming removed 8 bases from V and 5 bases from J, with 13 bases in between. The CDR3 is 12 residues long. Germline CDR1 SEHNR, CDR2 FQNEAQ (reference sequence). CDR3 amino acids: CASRGEGHEQYF. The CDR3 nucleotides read TGTGCCAGCCGGGGCGAGGGCCACGAGCAGTACTTC.

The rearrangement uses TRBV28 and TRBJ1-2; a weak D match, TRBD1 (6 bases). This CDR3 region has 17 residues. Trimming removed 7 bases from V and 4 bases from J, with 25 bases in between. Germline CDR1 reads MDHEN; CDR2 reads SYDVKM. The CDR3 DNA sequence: TGTGCCAGCATGGATCTCGGGCAGGGGAGGGGTTTCTATGGCTACACCTTC. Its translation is CASMDLGQGRGFYGYTF.

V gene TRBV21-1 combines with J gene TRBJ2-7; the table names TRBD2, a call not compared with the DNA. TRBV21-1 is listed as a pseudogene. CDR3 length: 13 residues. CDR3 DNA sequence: TGTGCCAGCTTCCAGACTGATCCCTACGAGCAGTACTTC. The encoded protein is CASFQTDPYEQYF.

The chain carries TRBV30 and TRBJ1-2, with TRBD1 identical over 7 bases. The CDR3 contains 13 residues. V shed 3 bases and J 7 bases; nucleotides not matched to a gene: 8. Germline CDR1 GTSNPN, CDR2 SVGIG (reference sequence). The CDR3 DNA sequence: TGTGCCTGGAGCTCCCCAGGGGGGATTGGCTACACCTTC. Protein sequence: CAWSSPGGIGYTF.

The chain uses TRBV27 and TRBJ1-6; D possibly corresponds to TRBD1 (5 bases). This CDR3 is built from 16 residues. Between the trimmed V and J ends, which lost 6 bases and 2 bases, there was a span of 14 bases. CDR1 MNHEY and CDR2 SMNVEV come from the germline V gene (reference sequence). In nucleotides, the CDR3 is TGTGCCAGCAGCCCCCAGGGTCTCGCCTATAATTCACCCCTCCACTTT. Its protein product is CASSPQGLAYNSPLHF.

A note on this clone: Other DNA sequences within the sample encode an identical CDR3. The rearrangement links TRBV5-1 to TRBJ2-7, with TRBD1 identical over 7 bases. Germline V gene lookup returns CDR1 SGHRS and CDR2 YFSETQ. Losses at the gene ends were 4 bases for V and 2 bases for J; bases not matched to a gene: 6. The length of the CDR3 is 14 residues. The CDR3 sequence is CASSKGQDPYEQYF. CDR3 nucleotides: TGCGCCAGCAGCAAAGGACAGGATCCCTACGAGCAGTACTTC. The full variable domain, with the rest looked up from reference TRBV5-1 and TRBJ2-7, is KAGVTQTPRYLIKTRGQQVTLSCSPISGHRSVSWYQQTPGQGLQFLFEYFSETQRNKGNFPGRFSGRQFSNSRSEMNVSTLELGDSALYLCASSKGQDPYEQYFGPGTRLTVT.

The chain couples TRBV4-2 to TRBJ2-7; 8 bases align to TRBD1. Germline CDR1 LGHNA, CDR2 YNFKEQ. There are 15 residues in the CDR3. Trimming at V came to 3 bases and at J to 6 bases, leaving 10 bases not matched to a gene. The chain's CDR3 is CASSQQDRDNSEQYF. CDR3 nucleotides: TGTGCCAGCAGCCAGCAGGACAGGGATAACTCCGAGCAGTACTTC.

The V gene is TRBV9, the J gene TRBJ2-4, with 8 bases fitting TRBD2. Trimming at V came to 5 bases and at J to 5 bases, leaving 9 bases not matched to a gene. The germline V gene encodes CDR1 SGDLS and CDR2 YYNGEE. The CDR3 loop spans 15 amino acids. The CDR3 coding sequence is TGTGCCAGCAGACCGGGAGGGCAGGTACAAAACATTCAGTACTTC. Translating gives CASRPGGQVQNIQYF.

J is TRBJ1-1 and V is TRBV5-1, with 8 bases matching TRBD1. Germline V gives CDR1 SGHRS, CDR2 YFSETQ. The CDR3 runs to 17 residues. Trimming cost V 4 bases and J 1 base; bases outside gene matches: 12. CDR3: CASSATGAQFENTEAFF. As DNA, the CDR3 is TGCGCCAGCAGCGCGACAGGGGCCCAATTCGAGAACACTGAAGCTTTCTTT.

The CDR3 spells CASSPGTSGYTF. The CDR3 DNA reads TGTGCCAGCTCTCCAGGGACAAGTGGCTACACCTTC. The chain is built from TRBV18 and TRBJ1-2, with D perhaps matching TRBD1 (6 bases). The CDR3 extends over 12 amino acids. V shed 6 bases and J shed 7 bases, with 12 bases lying between them. Germline lookup yields CDR1 KGHSH and CDR2 LQKENI. The complete variable domain, with remaining parts taken from reference TRBV18 and TRBJ1-2, reads NAGVMQNPRHLVRRRGQEARLRCSPMKGHSHVYWYRQLPEEGLKFMVYLQKENIIDESGMPKERFSAEFPKEGPSILRIQQVVRGDSAAYFCASSPGTSGYTFGSGTRLTVV.

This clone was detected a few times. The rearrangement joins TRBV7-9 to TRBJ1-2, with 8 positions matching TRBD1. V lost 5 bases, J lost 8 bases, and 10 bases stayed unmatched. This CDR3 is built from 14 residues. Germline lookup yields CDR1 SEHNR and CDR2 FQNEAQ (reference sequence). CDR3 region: CASSTRGQVDGYTF. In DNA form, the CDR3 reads TGTGCCAGCAGCACCCGGGGACAGGTCGACGGCTACACCTTC.

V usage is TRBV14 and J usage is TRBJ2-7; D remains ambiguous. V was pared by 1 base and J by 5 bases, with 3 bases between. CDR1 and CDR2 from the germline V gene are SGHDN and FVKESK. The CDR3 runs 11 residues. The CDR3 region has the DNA TGTGCCAGCAGCCAAGGCCACGAGCAGTACTTC. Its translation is CASSQGHEQYF.

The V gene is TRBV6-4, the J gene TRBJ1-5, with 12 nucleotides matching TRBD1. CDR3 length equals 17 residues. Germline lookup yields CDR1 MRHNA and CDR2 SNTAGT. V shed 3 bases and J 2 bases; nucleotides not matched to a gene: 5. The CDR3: CASSEGTGGEGNQPQHF. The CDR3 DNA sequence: TGTGCCAGCAGTGAGGGGACAGGGGGCGAGGGCAATCAGCCCCAGCATTTT.

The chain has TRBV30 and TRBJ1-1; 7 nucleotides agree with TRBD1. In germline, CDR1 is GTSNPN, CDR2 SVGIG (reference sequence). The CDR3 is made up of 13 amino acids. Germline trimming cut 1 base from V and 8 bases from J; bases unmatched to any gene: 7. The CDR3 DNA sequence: TGTGCCTGGAGTGCCACACTGACAGGGGAAGCTTTCTTT. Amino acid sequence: CAWSATLTGEAFF.

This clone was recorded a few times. The CDR3, as DNA: TGCAGCGCCTTAGTGGGGCCCTCCAATGAGCAGTTCTTC. Its protein is CSALVGPSNEQFF. The V gene is TRBV29-1, the J gene TRBJ2-1, with D perhaps TRBD1 (5 bases). This CDR3 has 13 amino acids. CDR1 is SQVTM, CDR2 ANQGSEA, per germline. V lost 7 bases and J 6 bases, leaving 16 bases between the germline ends.

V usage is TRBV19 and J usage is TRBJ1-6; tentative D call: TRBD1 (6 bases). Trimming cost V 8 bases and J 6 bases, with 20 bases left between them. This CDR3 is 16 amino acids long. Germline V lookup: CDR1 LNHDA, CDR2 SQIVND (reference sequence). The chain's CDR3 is CASSSGGAVLNSPLHF. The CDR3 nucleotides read TGTGCCAGTTCCTCCGGGGGGGCAGTTCTTAATTCACCCCTCCACTTT.

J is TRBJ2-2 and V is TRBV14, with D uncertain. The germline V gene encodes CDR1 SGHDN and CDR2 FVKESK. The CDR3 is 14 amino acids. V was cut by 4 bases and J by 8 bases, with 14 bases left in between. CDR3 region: CASSPSKIEGELFF. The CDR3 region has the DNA TGTGCCAGCAGCCCTTCCAAAATTGAGGGGGAGCTGTTTTTT.

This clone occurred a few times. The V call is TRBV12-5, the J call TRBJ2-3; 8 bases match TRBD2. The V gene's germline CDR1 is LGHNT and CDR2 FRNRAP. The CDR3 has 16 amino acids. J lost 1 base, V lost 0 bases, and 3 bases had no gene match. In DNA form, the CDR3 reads TGTGCTAGTGGTTTGGTAAGTAGCGGGGGCACAGATACGCAGTATTTT. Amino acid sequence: CASGLVSSGGTDTQYF.

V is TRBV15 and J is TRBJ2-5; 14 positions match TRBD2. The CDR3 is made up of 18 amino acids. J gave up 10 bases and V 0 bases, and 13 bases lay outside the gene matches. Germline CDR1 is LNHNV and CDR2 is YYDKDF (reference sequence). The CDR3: CATSRDKGLAGATSGQYF. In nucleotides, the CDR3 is TGTGCCACCAGCAGAGATAAGGGACTAGCGGGGGCCACCAGCGGCCAGTACTTC.

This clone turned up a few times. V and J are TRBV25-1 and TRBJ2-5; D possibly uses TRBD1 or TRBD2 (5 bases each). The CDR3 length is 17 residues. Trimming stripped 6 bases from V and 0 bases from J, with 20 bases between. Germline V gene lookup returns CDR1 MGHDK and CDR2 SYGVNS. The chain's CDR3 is CASSPDRGSLYQETQYF. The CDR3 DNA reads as TGTGCCAGCAGCCCCGACCGGGGCTCTTTGTACCAAGAGACCCAGTACTTC.

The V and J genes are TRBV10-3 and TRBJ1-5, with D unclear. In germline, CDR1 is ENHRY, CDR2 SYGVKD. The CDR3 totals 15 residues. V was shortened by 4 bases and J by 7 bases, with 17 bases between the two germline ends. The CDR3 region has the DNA TGTGCCATCAGTGGTGAGGGATCGGGAGGCCAGCCCCAGCATTTT. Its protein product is CAISGEGSGGQPQHF.

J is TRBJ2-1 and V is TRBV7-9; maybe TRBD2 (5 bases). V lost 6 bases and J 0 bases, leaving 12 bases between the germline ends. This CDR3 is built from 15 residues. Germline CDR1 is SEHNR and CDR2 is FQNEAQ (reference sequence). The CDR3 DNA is TGTGCCAGCAGATGGGGAGTCTCCTCCTACAATGAGCAGTTCTTC. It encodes CASRWGVSSYNEQFF.

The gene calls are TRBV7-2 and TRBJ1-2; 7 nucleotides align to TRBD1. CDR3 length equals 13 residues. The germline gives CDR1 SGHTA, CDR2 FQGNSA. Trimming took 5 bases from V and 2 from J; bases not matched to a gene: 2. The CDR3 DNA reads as TGTGCCAGCAGCCGGGGACAGAACTATGGCTACACCTTC. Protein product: CASSRGQNYGYTF.

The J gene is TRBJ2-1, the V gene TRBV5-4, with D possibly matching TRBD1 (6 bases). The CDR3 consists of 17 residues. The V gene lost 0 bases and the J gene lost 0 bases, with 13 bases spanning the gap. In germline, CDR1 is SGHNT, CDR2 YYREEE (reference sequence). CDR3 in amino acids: CASSLGGPISSYNEQFF. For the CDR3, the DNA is TGTGCCAGCAGCTTGGGGGGGCCCATTAGCTCCTACAATGAGCAGTTCTTC.

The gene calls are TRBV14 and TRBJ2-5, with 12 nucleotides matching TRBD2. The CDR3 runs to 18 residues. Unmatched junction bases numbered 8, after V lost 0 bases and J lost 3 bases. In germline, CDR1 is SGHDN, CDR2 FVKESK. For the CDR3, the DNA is TGTGCCAGCAGCCAAGAATTGCGACTAGCGGGAGCCAAAGAGACCCAGTACTTC. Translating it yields CASSQELRLAGAKETQYF. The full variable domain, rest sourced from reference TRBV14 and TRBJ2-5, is EAGVTQFPSHSVIEKGQTVTLRCDPISGHDNLYWYRRVMGKEIKFLLHFVKESKQDESGMPNNRFLAERTGGTYSTLKVQPAELEDSGVYFCASSQELRLAGAKETQYFGPGTRLLVL.

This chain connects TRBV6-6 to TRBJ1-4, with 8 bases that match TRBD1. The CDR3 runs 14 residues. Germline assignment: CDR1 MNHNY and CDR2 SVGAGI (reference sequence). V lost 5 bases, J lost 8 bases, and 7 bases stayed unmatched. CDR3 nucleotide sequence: TGTGCCAGCAGTACACAGGGGGTTATCGAAAAACTGTTTTTT. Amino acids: CASSTQGVIEKLFF.

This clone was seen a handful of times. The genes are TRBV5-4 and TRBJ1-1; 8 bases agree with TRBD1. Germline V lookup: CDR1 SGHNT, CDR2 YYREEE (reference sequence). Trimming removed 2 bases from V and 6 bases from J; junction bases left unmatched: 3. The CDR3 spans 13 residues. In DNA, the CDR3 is TGTGCCAGCAGCTTACGGGGACAGGCTGAAGCTTTCTTT. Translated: CASSLRGQAEAFF. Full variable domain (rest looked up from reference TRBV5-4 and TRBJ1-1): ETGVTQSPTHLIKTRGQQVTLRCSSQSGHNTVSWYQQALGQGPQFIFQYYREEENGRGNFPPRFSGLQFPNYSSELNVNALELDDSALYLCASSLRGQAEAFFGQGTRLTVV.